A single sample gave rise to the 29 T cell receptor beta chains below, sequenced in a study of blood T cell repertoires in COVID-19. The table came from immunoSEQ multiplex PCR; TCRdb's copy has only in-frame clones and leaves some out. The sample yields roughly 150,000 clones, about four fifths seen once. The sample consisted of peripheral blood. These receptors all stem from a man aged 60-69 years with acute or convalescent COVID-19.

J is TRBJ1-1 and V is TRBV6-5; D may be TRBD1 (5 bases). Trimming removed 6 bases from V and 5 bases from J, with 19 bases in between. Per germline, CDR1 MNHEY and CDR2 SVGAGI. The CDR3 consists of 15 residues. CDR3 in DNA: TGTGCCAGCAGCTCCCACCAGGGCCTGGGGACTGAAGCTTTCTTT. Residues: CASSSHQGLGTEAFF.

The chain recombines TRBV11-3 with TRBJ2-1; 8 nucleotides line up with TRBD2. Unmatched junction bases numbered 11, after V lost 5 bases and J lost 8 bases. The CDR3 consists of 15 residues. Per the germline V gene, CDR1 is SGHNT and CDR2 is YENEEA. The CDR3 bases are TGTGCCAGCAGCCGAGAGGGACTAGGGGTGGATGAGCAGTTCTTC. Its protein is CASSREGLGVDEQFF.

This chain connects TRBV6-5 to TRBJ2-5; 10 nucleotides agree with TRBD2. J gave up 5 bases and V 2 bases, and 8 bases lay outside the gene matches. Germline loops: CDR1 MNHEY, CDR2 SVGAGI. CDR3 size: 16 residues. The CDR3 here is CASSYRTSGPPETQYF. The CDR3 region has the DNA TGTGCCAGCAGTTACAGGACTAGCGGCCCTCCGGAGACCCAGTACTTC.

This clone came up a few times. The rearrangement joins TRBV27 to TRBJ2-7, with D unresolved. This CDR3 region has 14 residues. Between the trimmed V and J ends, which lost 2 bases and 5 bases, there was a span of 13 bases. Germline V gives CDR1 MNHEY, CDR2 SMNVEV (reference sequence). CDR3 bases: TGTGCCAGCAGTTTAACACCTTTCGTCCACGAGCAGTACTTC. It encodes CASSLTPFVHEQYF.

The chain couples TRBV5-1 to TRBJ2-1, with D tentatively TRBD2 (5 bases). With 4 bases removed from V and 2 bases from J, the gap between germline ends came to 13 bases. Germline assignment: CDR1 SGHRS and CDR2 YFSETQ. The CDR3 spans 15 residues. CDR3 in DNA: TGCGCCAGCAGCCTTACGAGCGGAACCTACAATGAGCAGTTCTTC. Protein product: CASSLTSGTYNEQFF.

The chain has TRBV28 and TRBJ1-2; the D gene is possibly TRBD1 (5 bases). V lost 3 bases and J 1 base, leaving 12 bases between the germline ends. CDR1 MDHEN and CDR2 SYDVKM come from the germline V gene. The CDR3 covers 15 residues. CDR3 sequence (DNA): TGTGCCAGCAGTTTTAGAGGGGAGGTTAACTATGGCTACACCTTC. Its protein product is CASSFRGEVNYGYTF.

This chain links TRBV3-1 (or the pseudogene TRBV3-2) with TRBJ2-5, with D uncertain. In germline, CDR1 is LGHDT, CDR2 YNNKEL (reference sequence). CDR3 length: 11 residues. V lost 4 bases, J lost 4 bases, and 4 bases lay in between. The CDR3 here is CASSRLETQYF. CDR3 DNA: TGTGCCAGCAGCCGACTAGAGACCCAGTACTTC.

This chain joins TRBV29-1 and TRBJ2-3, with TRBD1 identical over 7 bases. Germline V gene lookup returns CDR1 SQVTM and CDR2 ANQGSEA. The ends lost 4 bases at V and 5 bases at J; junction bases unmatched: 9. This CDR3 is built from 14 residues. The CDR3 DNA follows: TGCAGCGTTGGATCCGGGACAGCGATAGATACGCAGTATTTT. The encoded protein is CSVGSGTAIDTQYF.

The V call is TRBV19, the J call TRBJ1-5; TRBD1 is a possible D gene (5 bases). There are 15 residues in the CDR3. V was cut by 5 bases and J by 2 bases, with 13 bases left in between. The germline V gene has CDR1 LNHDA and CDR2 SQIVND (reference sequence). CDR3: CASSVGPIGNQPQHF. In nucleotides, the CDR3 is TGTGCCAGTAGTGTGGGGCCGATAGGCAATCAGCCCCAGCATTTT.

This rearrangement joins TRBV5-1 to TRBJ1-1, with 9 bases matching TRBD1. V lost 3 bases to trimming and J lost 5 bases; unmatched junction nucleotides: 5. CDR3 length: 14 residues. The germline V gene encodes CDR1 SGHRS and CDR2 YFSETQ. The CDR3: CASSSGQGKTEAFF. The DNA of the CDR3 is TGCGCCAGCAGCTCGGGACAGGGAAAAACTGAAGCTTTCTTT.

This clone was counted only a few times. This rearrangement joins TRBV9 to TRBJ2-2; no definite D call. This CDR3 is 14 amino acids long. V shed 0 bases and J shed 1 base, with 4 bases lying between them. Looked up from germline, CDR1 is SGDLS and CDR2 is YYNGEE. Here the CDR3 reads CASSVDLNTGELFF. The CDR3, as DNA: TGTGCCAGCAGCGTAGATCTGAACACCGGGGAGCTGTTTTTT. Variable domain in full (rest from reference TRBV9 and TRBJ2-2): DSGVTQTPKHLITATGQRVTLRCSPRSGDLSVYWYQQSLDQGLQFLIQYYNGEERAKGNILERFSAQQFPDLHSELNLSSLELGDSALYFCASSVDLNTGELFFGEGSRLTVL.

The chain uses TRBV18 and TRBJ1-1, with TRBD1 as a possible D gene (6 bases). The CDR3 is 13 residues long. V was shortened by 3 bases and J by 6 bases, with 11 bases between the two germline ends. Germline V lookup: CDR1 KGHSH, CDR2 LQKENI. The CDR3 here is CASSPTGRAEAFF. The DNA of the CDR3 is TGTGCCAGCTCACCTACAGGGAGGGCTGAAGCTTTCTTT.

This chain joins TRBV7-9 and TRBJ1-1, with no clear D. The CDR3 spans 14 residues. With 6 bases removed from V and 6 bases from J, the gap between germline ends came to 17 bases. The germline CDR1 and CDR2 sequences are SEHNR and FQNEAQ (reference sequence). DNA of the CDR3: TGTGCCAGCAGAGGACCCGGGGTTTACCCTGAAGCTTTCTTT. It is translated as CASRGPGVYPEAFF.

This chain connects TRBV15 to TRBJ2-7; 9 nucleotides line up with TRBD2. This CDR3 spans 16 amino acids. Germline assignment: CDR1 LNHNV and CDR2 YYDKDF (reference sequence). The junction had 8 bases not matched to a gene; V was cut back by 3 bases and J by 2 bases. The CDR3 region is CATSSPSGIIPYEQYF. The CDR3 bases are TGTGCCACCAGCAGTCCTAGCGGGATCATACCCTACGAGCAGTACTTC. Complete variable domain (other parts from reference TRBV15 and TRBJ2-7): DAMVIQNPRYQVTQFGKPVTLSCSQTLNHNVMYWYQQKSSQAPKLLFHYYDKDFNNEADTPDNFQSRRPNTSFCFLDIRSPGLGDTAMYLCATSSPSGIIPYEQYFGPGTRLTVT.

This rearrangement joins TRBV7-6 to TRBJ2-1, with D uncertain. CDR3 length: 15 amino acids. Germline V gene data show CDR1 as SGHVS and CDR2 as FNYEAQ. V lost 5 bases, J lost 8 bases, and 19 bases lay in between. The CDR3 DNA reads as TGTGCCAGCAGCAACAACCTAGATCCGGTTGATGAGCAGTTCTTC. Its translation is CASSNNLDPVDEQFF. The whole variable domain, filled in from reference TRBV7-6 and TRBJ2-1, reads GAGVSQSPRYKVTKRGQDVALRCDPISGHVSLYWYRQALGQGPEFLTYFNYEAQQDKSGLPNDRFSAERPEGSISTLTIQRTEQRDSAMYRCASSNNLDPVDEQFFGPGTRLTVL.

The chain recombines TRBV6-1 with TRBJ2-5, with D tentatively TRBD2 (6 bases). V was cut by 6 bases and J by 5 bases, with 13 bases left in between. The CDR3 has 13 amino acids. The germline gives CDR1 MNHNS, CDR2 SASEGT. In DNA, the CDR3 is TGTGCCAGCAGCTCGACTAGGTTGGAGACCCAGTACTTC. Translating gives CASSSTRLETQYF.

The CDR3 is CASSSRRGTGELFF. The CDR3 DNA sequence: TGTGCCAGCAGCTCGCGGAGGGGCACCGGGGAGCTGTTTTTT. V usage is TRBV7-3 and J usage is TRBJ2-2, with TRBD2 as a possible D gene (6 bases). With 4 bases removed from V and 4 bases from J, the gap between germline ends came to 10 bases. CDR3 size: 14 residues. Germline CDR1 SGHTA, CDR2 FQGTGA.

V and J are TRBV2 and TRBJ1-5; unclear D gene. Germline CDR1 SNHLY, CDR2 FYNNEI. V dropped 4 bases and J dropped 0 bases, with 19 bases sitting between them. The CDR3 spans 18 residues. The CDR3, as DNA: TGTGCCAGCAGTGTGAGCATTTACCGGGAAAATAGCAATCAGCCCCAGCATTTT. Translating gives CASSVSIYRENSNQPQHF.

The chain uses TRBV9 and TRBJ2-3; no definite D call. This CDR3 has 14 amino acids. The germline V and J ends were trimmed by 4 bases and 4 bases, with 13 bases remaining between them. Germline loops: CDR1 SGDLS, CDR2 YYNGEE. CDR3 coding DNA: TGTGCCAGCAGCCGTACCGCTAGGCCAGATACGCAGTATTTT. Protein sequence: CASSRTARPDTQYF.

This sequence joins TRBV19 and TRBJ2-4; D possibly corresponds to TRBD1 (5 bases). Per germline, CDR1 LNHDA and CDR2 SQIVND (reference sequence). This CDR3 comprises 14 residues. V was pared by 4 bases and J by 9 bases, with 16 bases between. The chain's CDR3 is CASSTGMGPFIQYF. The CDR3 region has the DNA TGTGCCAGTAGTACAGGGATGGGTCCTTTCATTCAGTACTTC. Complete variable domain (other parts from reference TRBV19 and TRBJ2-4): DGGITQSPKYLFRKEGQNVTLSCEQNLNHDAMYWYRQDPGQGLRLIYYSQIVNDFQKGDIAEGYSVSREKKESFPLTVTSAQKNPTAFYLCASSTGMGPFIQYFGAGTRLSVL.

The DNA of the CDR3 is TGTGCCAGTAGTATAGAAGGAGCGGGGTTCACAGATACGCAGTATTTT. Its protein product is CASSIEGAGFTDTQYF. The genes are TRBV19 and TRBJ2-3, with 7 bases aligning to TRBD2. Trimming cost V 0 bases and J 2 bases; bases outside gene matches: 5. Germline-derived CDR1 and CDR2 are LNHDA and SQIVND (reference sequence). The CDR3 totals 16 residues.

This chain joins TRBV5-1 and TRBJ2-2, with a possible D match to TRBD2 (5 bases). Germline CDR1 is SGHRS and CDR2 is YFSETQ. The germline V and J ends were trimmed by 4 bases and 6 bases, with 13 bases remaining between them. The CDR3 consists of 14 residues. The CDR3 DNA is TGCGCCAGCAGCCGTCCTTACGGGGCCGGGGAGCTGTTTTTT. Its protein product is CASSRPYGAGELFF.

The CDR3 sequence: CASSLGGRGHQPQHF. The CDR3 DNA reads as TGTGCCAGCAGTTTAGGCGGGCGGGGTCATCAGCCCCAGCATTTT. The chain combines TRBV28 with TRBJ1-5; D gene uncertain. The CDR3 is 15 residues long. The ends were cut back, 2 bases at V and 5 bases at J, with 13 bases in the middle. In germline, CDR1 is MDHEN, CDR2 SYDVKM.

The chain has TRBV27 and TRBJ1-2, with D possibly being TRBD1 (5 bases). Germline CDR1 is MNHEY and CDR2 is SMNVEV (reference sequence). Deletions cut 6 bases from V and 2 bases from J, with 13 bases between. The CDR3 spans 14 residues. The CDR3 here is CASRNGGANYGYTF. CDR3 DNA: TGTGCCAGCAGAAACGGGGGAGCCAACTATGGCTACACCTTC.

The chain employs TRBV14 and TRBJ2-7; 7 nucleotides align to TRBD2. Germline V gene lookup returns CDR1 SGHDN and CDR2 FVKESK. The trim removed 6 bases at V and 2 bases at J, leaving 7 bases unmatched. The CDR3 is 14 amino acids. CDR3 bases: TGTGCCAGCAGTATTAGCGGGCCACCCTACGAGCAGTACTTC. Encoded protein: CASSISGPPYEQYF.

This chain's CDR3 is CASSPDINQPQHF. The DNA for the CDR3 is TGTGCCAGCAGCCCAGACATTAATCAGCCCCAGCATTTT. The gene calls are TRBV9 and TRBJ1-5; D gene uncertain. The germline V gene encodes CDR1 SGDLS and CDR2 YYNGEE. This CDR3 spans 13 amino acids. V gave up 4 bases and J gave up 4 bases, with 9 bases separating them.

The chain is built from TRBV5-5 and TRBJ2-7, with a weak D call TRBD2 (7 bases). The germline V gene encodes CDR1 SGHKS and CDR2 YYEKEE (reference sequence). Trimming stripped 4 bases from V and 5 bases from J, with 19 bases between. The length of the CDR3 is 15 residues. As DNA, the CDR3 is TGTGCCAGCAGCCCCGGTCGGGGGGCTGGCGACGAGCAGTACTTC. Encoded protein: CASSPGRGAGDEQYF. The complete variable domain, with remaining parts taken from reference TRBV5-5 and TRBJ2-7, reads DAGVTQSPTHLIKTRGQQVTLRCSPISGHKSVSWYQQVLGQGPQFIFQYYEKEERGRGNFPDRFSARQFPNYSSELNVNALLLGDSALYLCASSPGRGAGDEQYFGPGTRLTVT.

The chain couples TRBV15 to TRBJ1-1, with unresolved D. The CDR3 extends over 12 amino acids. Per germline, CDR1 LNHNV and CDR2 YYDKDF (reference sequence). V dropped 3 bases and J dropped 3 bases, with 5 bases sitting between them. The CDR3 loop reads CATSSAYTEAFF. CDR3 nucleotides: TGTGCCACCAGCAGTGCGTACACTGAAGCTTTCTTT.

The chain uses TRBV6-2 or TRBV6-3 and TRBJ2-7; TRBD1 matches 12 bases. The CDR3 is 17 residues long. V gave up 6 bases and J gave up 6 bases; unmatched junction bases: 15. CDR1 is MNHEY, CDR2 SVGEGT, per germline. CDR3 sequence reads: CASSGTGGAGRFGEQYF. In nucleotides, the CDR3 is TGTGCCAGCAGCGGGACAGGGGGCGCAGGTCGTTTCGGCGAGCAGTACTTC.